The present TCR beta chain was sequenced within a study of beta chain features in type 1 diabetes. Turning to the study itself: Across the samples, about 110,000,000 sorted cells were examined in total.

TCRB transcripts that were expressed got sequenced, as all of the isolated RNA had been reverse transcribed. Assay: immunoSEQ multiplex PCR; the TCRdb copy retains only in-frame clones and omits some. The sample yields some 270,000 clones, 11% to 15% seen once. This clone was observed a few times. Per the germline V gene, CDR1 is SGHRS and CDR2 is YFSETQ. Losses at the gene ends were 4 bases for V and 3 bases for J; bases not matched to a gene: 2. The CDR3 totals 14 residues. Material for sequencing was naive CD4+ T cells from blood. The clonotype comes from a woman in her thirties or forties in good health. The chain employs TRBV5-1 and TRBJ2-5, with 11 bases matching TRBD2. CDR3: CASSQGLAEETQYF. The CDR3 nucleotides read TGCGCCAGCAGCCAGGGACTAGCGGAAGAGACCCAGTACTTC.